This T cell receptor beta chain is drawn from a study of blood T cell repertoires in COVID-19. Participants' reported clinical history set cohort assignment. Germline V gene sequence: CDR1 LGHNA, CDR2 YSLEER. The V end was cut by 0 bases, the J end by 4 bases, with 13 bases between. The CDR3 sequence is 16 residues long. Under the authors' procedure: Counts of nucleated cells, estimated from reference gene primer amplification, were obtained. The data were produced by immunoSEQ multiplex PCR, yet TCRdb's version contains in-frame clones alone and is incomplete. The V and J calls and clone size come from that table; D and trimming were worked out from the DNA. The profile shows 150,000 or so clones, 70% to 90% of them singletons.

This chain links TRBV4-3 with TRBJ2-4; a possible D gene is TRBD1 (6 bases). Source material: PBMCs or T cells enriched from blood (not recorded which). The receptor's source is a woman in her thirties with acute COVID-19. The CDR3 nucleotides are TGCGCCAGCAGCCAAGATTACGAGAGGGGGAAAAACATTCAGTACTTC. Translation gives CASSQDYERGKNIQYF.